This T cell receptor beta chain was recorded in a study of blood T cell repertoires in COVID-19. Study overall: Some COVID-19 samples were acute and others convalescent; all came from the United States, Italy and Spain. From T cells, B-cell-depleted T cells, or PBMCs came the material, which was cDNA or gDNA.

V lost 1 base to trimming and J lost 8 bases; unmatched junction nucleotides: 11. This CDR3 region has 18 residues. Germline lookup yields CDR1 LGHDT and CDR2 YNNKEL (reference sequence). As originally analysed: The assay estimated nucleated cells by amplifying reference gene primers. Assay used: immunoSEQ multiplex PCR; TCRdb lists only in-frame clones, some missing. V, J and clone size derive from that table, while D and trimming were established from the DNA sequence. This sample has 55,000 to 65,000 clones, with about 89% found just once. This chain uses TRBV3-1 (or the pseudogene TRBV3-2) with TRBJ2-1, with 13 bases fitting TRBD2. Material for sequencing was peripheral blood. The TCR comes from a woman aged 55-70 years with active COVID-19. The CDR3 region is CASSQAATSGGRGDEQFF. In nucleotides, the CDR3 is TGTGCCAGCAGCCAAGCCGCGACTAGCGGGGGGCGGGGGGATGAGCAGTTCTTC.